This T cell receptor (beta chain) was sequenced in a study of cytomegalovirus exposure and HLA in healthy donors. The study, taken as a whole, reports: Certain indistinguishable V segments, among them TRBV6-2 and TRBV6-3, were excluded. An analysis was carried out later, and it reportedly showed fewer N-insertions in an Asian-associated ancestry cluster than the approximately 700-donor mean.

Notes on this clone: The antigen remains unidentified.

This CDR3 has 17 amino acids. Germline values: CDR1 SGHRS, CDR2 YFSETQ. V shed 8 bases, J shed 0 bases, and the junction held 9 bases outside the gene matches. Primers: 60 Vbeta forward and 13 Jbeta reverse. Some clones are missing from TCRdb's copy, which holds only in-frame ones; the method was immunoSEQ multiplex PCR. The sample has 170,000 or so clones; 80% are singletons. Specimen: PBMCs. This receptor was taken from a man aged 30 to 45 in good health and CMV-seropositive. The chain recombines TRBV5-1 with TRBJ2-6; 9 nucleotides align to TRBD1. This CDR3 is CASRPTGGPSGANVLTF. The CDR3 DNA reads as TGCGCCAGTCGACCGACAGGGGGGCCCTCTGGGGCCAACGTCCTGACTTTC.